The rows below give T cell receptor beta chains drawn from one sample of a study of blood T cell repertoires in COVID-19. Using immunoSEQ multiplex PCR, the repertoire was profiled, and TCRdb retains in-frame clones only, with some absent. The sample shows over 100,000 clones, over 75% of them seen only once. The sample comprised peripheral blood. These receptors were obtained from a woman between 45 and 65 years old with acute or convalescent COVID-19. CDR3s include the opening cysteine and the closing phenylalanine or tryptophan. Each record gives: V gene, clone size, J gene, D gene, CDR3 DNA, CDR3 protein. The D gene is left open where the match is weak. Expanded clones are given a class, and other clones once, few, many or no size at all.

TRBV9	few	TRBJ1-4	NA	TGTGCCAGCAGCGTAGCCTTGTCTGAAAAACTGTTTTTT	CASSVALSEKLFF
TRBV5-1	NA	TRBJ2-7	NA	TGCGCCAGCAGCAACCACTACAAACCTTACGAGCAGTACTTC	CASSNHYKPYEQYF
TRBV6-1	NA	TRBJ1-5	NA	TGTGCCAGCAGTGAAGTGAGAGTTCGCAATCAGCCCCAGCATTTT	CASSEVRVRNQPQHF
TRBV7-3	NA	TRBJ1-6	NA	TGTGCCAGCAGCTCTAACAGGGATTCACCCCTCCACTTT	CASSSNRDSPLHF
TRBV5-1	NA	TRBJ1-1	TRBD1	TGCGCCAGCAGTACAGGGGCGAACACTGAAGCTTTCTTT	CASSTGANTEAFF
TRBV6-1	NA	TRBJ1-1	NA	TGTGCCAGCAGTGAATTCCGGACACTGAACACTGAAGCTTTCTTT	CASSEFRTLNTEAFF
TRBV3-1/TRBV3-2	NA	TRBJ2-1	NA	TGTGCCAGCAGCCCCACAGGGTACAAGGCCCATGAGCAGTTCTTC	CASSPTGYKAHEQFF
TRBV28	NA	TRBJ1-5	NA	TGTGCCAGCCGGCAGACCCGGGGGGCCATCGTCGATCAGCCCCAGCATTTT	CASRQTRGAIVDQPQHF
TRBV5-6	NA	TRBJ1-2	NA	TGTGCCAGCAGCTTGGCCGGGGGTGAGAGCTATGGCTACACCTTC	CASSLAGGESYGYTF
TRBV2	NA	TRBJ1-6	NA	TGTGCCAGCAGTGAAGGCAGGGGAAATAATACACCCCTCCACTTT	CASSEGRGNNTPLHF
TRBV9	NA	TRBJ2-1	NA	TGTGCCAGCAGCGAGGGGGGGCCCCACAATGAGCAGTTCTTC	CASSEGGPHNEQFF
TRBV14	NA	TRBJ2-7	NA	TGTGCCAGCAGCCGGGACTTAGGAGGCCTCGGGGAGCAGTACTTC	CASSRDLGGLGEQYF
TRBV4-2	NA	TRBJ1-2	NA	TGTGCCAGCAGCCAAGATCGACAGGCCTATGGCTACACCTTC	CASSQDRQAYGYTF
TRBV6-1	NA	TRBJ1-2	NA	TGTGCCAGCAATGAAGCTACAGACTATGGCTACACCTTC	CASNEATDYGYTF
TRBV3-1/TRBV3-2	NA	TRBJ2-3	NA	TGTGCCAGCAGCCAAGGGCGGGGCACAGATACGCAGTATTTT	CASSQGRGTDTQYF
TRBV5-1	NA	TRBJ1-5	NA	TGCGCCAGCAGCTTGGTGGGAGGGGACCAGCCCCAGCATTTT	CASSLVGGDQPQHF
TRBV5-1	NA	TRBJ1-1	NA	TGCGCCAGCAGCTTGGTTCCGGGACTTTCGAACACTGAAGCTTTCTTT	CASSLVPGLSNTEAFF
TRBV2	NA	TRBJ2-3	TRBD1	TGTGCCAGCGGTAGGACAGGGCATACAGATACGCAGTATTTT	CASGRTGHTDTQYF
TRBV27	NA	TRBJ1-5	TRBD1	TGTGCCAGCAGTCCCGGACAGGGAAATCAGCCCCAGCATTTT	CASSPGQGNQPQHF
TRBV6-5	NA	TRBJ2-3	NA	TGTGCCAGCAGGACGGTACAGGTACCGGATACGCAGTATTTT	CASRTVQVPDTQYF
TRBV28	NA	TRBJ1-5	NA	TGTGCCAGCAGGACAGGTGGTCAGCCCCAGCATTTT	CASRTGGQPQHF
TRBV12-3/TRBV12-4	NA	TRBJ2-2	NA	TGTGCCAGCAGGCGTCCGTCGGCCGGGGAGCTGTTTTTT	CASRRPSAGELFF
TRBV28	few	TRBJ1-4	TRBD1	TGTGCCAGCGGACAGGGGAAAAATGAAAAACTGTTTTTT	CASGQGKNEKLFF
TRBV14	NA	TRBJ2-1	TRBD2	TGTGCCAGCAGCCAATGGGGGGGAGCGGGGTATGAGCAGTTCTTC	CASSQWGGAGYEQFF
TRBV19	NA	TRBJ1-5	TRBD1	TGTGCCAGTCGAACAGGGGGCGCGGGCAATCAGCCCCAGCATTTT	CASRTGGAGNQPQHF
TRBV6-5	few	TRBJ1-2	NA	TGTGCCAGCAGTAACCGGGACACAAAAAGTCGGGGCTACACCTTC	CASSNRDTKSRGYTF
TRBV6-5	few	TRBJ1-4	NA	TGTGCCAGCAGGGAGACAGGTGGGGGTCCAAAACTGTTTTTT	CASRETGGGPKLFF
TRBV12-5	NA	TRBJ1-1	NA	TGTGCTAGTGGTTTGGCGGGGGGTCGTCCCCTTGAAGCTTTCTTT	CASGLAGGRPLEAFF
TRBV7-3	once	TRBJ2-7	TRBD1	TGTGCCAGCAGCCTGGGACAGGGAGTAGGTGAGCAGTACTTC	CASSLGQGVGEQYF
TRBV30	NA	TRBJ1-2	TRBD1	TGTGCCTGGAGTTTCAGGGGGTATGGCTACACCTTC	CAWSFRGYGYTF
TRBV11-2	NA	TRBJ2-2	NA	TGTGCCAGCAGCTTAGATAGGGGGGGCACCCTCACCGGGGAGCTGTTTTTT	CASSLDRGGTLTGELFF
TRBV5-4	NA	TRBJ1-2	NA	TGTGCCAGCAGCCCTTTCCCCGCGGAAGTCCGGGGCTACACCTTC	CASSPFPAEVRGYTF
TRBV4-1	few	TRBJ1-2	NA	TGCGCCAGCAGGACAGCAAGGGGCTACACCTTC	CASRTARGYTF
TRBV29-1	NA	TRBJ2-7	TRBD1	TGCAGCGTTGGGACAGGGGGTGAGGATGAGCAGTACTTC	CSVGTGGEDEQYF
TRBV12-3/TRBV12-4	few	TRBJ1-4	NA	TGTGCCAGCAGTTTTAGCGTAGGGGGAAAACTGTTTTTT	CASSFSVGGKLFF
TRBV19	NA	TRBJ2-1	TRBD1	TGTGCCAGTGGCACCGGGACAGTAAATGAGCAGTTCTTC	CASGTGTVNEQFF
TRBV6-5	NA	TRBJ1-4	NA	TGTGCCAGCAGCCGAGGAGGGCGGTCTGAAAAACTGTTTTTT	CASSRGGRSEKLFF
TRBV20-1	NA	TRBJ2-2	TRBD2	TGCAGTGCTAGTATAGCGGGACAAGGAGACACCGGGGAGCTGTTTTTT	CSASIAGQGDTGELFF
TRBV10-3	NA	TRBJ2-2	TRBD2	TGTGCCATCAGCACGGGGGGGCCCACCGGGGAGCTGTTTTTT	CAISTGGPTGELFF
TRBV19	NA	TRBJ1-1	TRBD1	TGTGCCAGTCTTACAGGGGGACGGTTCAACACTGAAGCTTTCTTT	CASLTGGRFNTEAFF
TRBV5-1	NA	TRBJ1-1	TRBD1	TGCGCCAGCAGCTTGGGGGACAGGGAAGCTTTCTTT	CASSLGDREAFF
TRBV5-4	NA	TRBJ1-1	TRBD1	TGTGCCAGCAGCTTGGGCGACAGGGCTTACACTGAAGCTTTCTTT	CASSLGDRAYTEAFF
TRBV12-3/TRBV12-4	NA	TRBJ1-1	NA	TGTGCCAGCAGTCCACGGAGGAACACTGAAGCTTTCTTT	CASSPRRNTEAFF
TRBV7-2	NA	TRBJ2-2	NA	TGTGCCAGCAGCCCGTACAGGGATAACACCGGGGAGCTGTTTTTT	CASSPYRDNTGELFF
TRBV12-3/TRBV12-4	NA	TRBJ2-7	NA	TGTGCCAGCAGCCCGGACTCCCACGAGCAGTACTTC	CASSPDSHEQYF
TRBV13	NA	TRBJ2-7	TRBD1	TGTGCCAGCAGCTCCCCGGGACAGAATCGATACGAGCAGTACTTC	CASSSPGQNRYEQYF
TRBV18	NA	TRBJ1-2	NA	TGTGCCAGCTCACCATCCGGAGCGGGGACAAGGAGCTACACCTTC	CASSPSGAGTRSYTF
TRBV12-3/TRBV12-4	NA	TRBJ2-6	NA	TGTGCCAGCAGTTCGTCTGGGGCCAACGTCCTGACTTTC	CASSSSGANVLTF
TRBV19	NA	TRBJ2-3	TRBD1	TGTGCCAGTAGGGCTCCGGGACAGGGGGCATCAGATACGCAGTATTTT	CASRAPGQGASDTQYF
TRBV12-3/TRBV12-4	NA	TRBJ1-1	NA	TGTGCCAGCAGTTTAAGGAGTGAAGCTTTCTTT	CASSLRSEAFF
TRBV2	NA	TRBJ1-2	TRBD1	TGTGCCAGCAGAAACAGGGGGTATGCTTATGGCTACACCTTC	CASRNRGYAYGYTF
TRBV28	NA	TRBJ2-3	TRBD1	TGTGCCAGCTCTACGATTCCGGGACAGGGATCAGATACGCAGTATTTT	CASSTIPGQGSDTQYF
TRBV19	NA	TRBJ1-5	NA	TGTGCCAGTAGTATAGTGATTGGAGGGAGCGCCCAGCATTTT	CASSIVIGGSAQHF
TRBV19	NA	TRBJ1-5	TRBD1	TGTGCCAGTAGGGGGGGACAGGGAGGGAATCAGCCCCAGCATTTT	CASRGGQGGNQPQHF
TRBV5-1	NA	TRBJ1-1	NA	TGCGCCAGCGGCACAGATAACACTGAAGCTTTCTTT	CASGTDNTEAFF
TRBV2	NA	TRBJ1-1	TRBD1	TGTGCCAGCAGTGATCAGGGGGCTAGTAACACTGAAGCTTTCTTT	CASSDQGASNTEAFF
TRBV6-5	NA	TRBJ1-5	TRBD1	TGTGCCAGCAGTCCCCTTGACAGGGGACAGCCCCAGCATTTT	CASSPLDRGQPQHF
TRBV3-1/TRBV3-2	NA	TRBJ1-3	NA	TGTGCCAGCAGCCAATTAGTGGCCGGGAACACCATATATTTT	CASSQLVAGNTIYF
TRBV25-1	NA	TRBJ1-6	NA	TGTGCCAGCAGTGCAATCGGCGGGGGGTCCTATAATTCACCCCTCCACTTT	CASSAIGGGSYNSPLHF
TRBV3-1/TRBV3-2	NA	TRBJ2-3	NA	TGTGCCAGCAGCCAAGATGGGTCTAGGACATCCCAAACAGATACGCAGTATTTT	CASSQDGSRTSQTDTQYF